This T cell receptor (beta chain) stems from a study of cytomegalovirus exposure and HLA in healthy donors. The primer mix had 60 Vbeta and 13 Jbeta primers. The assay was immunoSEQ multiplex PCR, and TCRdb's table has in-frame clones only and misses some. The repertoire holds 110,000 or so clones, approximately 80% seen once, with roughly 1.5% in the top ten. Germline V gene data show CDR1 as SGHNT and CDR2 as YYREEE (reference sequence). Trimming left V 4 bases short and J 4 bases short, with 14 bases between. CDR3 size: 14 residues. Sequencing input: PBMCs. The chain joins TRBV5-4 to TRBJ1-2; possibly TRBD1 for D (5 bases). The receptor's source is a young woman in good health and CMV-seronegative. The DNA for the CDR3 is TGTGCCAGCAGCCATCCGGGAGGGGCCTATGGCTACACCTTC. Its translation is CASSHPGGAYGYTF.